The T cell receptor (beta chain) under discussion was sequenced for a study of response to subunit inactivated influenza vaccine. General study findings and limits: New T cells are recruited in small numbers by each seasonal influenza vaccination, according to the authors' suggestion.

In germline, CDR1 is LGHDT, CDR2 YNNKEL (reference sequence). There are 14 residues in the CDR3. V dropped 1 base and J dropped 5 bases, with 12 bases sitting between them. Each CDR3 protein gets one entry after TCRdb re-called the RT-PCR reads with MiXCR. The data show roughly 700,000 distinct CDR3 sequences, around 14% seen once. With regard to this clonotype: What it binds is not known.

This TCR derives from a man aged 45-65 years who received an inactivated influenza vaccine. Here the sequenced sample was PBMCs from blood, taken 14 to 15 days before vaccination. The rearrangement joins TRBV3-1 to TRBJ2-7; either TRBD1 or TRBD2 may supply D (5 bases each). This CDR3 is CASSQVTRGNEQYF. The CDR3 coding sequence is TGTGCCAGCAGCCAAGTAACTCGGGGCAACGAGCAGTACTTC.